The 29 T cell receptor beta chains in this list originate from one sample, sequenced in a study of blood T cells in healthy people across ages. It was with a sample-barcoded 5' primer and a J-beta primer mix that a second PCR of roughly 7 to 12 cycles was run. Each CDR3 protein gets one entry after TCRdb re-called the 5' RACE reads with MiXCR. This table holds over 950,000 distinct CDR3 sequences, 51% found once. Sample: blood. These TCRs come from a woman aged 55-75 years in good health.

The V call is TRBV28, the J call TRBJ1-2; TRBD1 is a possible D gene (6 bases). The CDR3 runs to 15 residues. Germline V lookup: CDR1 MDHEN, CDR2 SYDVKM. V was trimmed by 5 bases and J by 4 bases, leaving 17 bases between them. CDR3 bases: TGTGCCAGCAGTACCCAACAGGGAATGGTCTATGGCTACACCTTC. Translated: CASSTQQGMVYGYTF.

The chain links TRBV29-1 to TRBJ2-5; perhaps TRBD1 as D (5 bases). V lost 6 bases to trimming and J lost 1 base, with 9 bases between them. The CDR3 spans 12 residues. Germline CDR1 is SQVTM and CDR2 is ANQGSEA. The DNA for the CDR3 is TGCAGCGTAAGACAGTCCCAAGAGACCCAGTACTTC. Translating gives CSVRQSQETQYF. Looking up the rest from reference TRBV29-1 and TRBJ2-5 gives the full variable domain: SAVISQKPSRDICQRGTSLTIQCQVDSQVTMMFWYRQQPGQSLTLIATANQGSEATYESGFVIDKFPISRPNLTFSTLTVSNMSPEDSSIYLCSVRQSQETQYFGPGTRLLVL.

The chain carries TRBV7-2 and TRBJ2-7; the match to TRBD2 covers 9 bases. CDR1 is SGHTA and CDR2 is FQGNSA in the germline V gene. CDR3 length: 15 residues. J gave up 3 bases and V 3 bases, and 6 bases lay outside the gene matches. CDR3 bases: TGTGCCAGCAGCTTTATCGCGGGAGGGGACTACGAGCAGTACTTC. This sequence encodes CASSFIAGGDYEQYF.

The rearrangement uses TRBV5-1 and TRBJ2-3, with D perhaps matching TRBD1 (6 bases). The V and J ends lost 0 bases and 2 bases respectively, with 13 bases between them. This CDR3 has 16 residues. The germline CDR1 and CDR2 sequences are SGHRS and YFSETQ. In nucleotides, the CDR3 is TGCGCCAGCAGCTTGGGGGGGCCCCTCCACACAGATACGCAGTATTTT. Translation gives CASSLGGPLHTDTQYF.

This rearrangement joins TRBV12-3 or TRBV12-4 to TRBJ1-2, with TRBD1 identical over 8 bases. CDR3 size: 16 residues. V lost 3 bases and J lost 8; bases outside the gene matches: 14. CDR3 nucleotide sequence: TGTGCCAGCAGTTTGTCAGGGGGCGCTAAGGGAGGGGGCTACACCTTC. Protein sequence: CASSLSGGAKGGGYTF.

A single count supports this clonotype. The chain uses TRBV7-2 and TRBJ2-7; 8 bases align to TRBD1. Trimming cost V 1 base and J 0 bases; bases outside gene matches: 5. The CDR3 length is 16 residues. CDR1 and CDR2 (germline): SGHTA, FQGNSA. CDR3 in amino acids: CASSLGHRGISYEQYF. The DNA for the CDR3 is TGTGCCAGCAGCTTAGGCCACAGGGGGATCTCCTACGAGCAGTACTTC.

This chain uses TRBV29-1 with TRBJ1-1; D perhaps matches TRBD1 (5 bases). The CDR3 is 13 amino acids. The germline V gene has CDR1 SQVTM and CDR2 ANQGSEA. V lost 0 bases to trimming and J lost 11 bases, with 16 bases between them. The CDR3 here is CSVEDQSRVQAFF. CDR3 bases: TGCAGCGTTGAAGATCAGTCCAGGGTGCAGGCTTTCTTT.

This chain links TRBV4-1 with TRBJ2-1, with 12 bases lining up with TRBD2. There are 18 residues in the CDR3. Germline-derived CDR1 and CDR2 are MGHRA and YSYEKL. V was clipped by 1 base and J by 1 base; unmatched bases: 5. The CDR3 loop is CASSQAPGTSGSYNEQFF. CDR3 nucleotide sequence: TGCGCCAGCAGCCAAGCCCCCGGGACTAGCGGGTCCTACAATGAGCAGTTCTTC.

In DNA, the CDR3 is TGTGCCAGCAGCTCAAAGGGGCAGGCAGATCAGCCCCAGCATTTT. It codes for CASSSKGQADQPQHF. This chain links TRBV7-2 with TRBJ1-5; a weak D match, TRBD1 (5 bases). The CDR3 contains 15 residues. Trimming shortened V by 4 bases and J by 5 bases, and 15 bases separated the two germline ends. CDR1 and CDR2 (germline): SGHTA, FQGNSA. Full variable domain (outside the CDR3, taken from reference TRBV7-2 and TRBJ1-5): GAGVSQSPSNKVTEKGKDVELRCDPISGHTALYWYRQSLGQGLEFLIYFQGNSAPDKSGLPSDRFSAERTGGSVSTLTIQRTQQEDSAVYLCASSSKGQADQPQHFGDGTRLSIL.

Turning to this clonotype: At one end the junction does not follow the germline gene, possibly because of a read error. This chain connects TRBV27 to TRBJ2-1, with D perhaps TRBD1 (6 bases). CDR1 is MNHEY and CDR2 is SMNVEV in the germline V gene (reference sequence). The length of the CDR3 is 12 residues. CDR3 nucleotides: TGTTCCAGCAGAAGACCTGGGGGCACCCCGTTCTTC. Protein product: CSSRRPGGTPFF.

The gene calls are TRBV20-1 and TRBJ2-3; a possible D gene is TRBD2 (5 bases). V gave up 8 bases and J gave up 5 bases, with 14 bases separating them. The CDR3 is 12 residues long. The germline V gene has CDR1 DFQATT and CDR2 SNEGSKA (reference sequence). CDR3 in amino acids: CSWFAEEDTQYF. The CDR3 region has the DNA TGCAGTTGGTTTGCGGAGGAAGATACGCAGTATTTT.

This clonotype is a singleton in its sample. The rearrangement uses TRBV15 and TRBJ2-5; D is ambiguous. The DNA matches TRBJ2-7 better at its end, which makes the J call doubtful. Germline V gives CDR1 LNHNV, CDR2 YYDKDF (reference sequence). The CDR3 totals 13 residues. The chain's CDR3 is CATSRDYNYEQYF. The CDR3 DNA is TGTGCCACCAGCAGAGATTATAACTACGAGCAGTACTTC.

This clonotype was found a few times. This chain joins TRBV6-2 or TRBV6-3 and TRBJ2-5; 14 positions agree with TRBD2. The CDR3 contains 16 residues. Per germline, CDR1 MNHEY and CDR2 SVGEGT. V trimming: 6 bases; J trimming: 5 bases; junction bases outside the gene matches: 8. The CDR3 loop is CASSFGGLAGGETQYF. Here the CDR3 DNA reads TGTGCCAGCAGCTTCGGAGGACTAGCGGGAGGCGAGACCCAGTACTTC.

CDR3: CATADEPETQYF. CDR3 sequence (DNA): TGTGCCACCGCTGACGAGCCGGAGACCCAGTACTTC. The chain has TRBV7-9 and TRBJ2-5; D is uncertain. CDR1 and CDR2 (germline): SEHNR, FQNEAQ (reference sequence). The CDR3 totals 12 residues. With 10 bases removed from V and 5 bases from J, the gap between germline ends came to 14 bases.

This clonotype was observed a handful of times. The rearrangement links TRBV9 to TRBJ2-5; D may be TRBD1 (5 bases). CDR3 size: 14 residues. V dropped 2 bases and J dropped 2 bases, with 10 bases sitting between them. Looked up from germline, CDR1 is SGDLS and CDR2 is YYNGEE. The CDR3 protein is CASSVAGRQETQYF. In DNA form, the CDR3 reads TGTGCCAGCAGCGTTGCAGGGCGGCAAGAGACCCAGTACTTC.

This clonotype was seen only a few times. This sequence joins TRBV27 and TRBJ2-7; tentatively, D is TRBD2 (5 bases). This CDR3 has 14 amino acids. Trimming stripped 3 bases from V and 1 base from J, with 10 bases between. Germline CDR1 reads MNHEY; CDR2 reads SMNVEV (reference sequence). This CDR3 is CASSFNGESYEQYF. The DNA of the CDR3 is TGTGCCAGCAGTTTCAATGGGGAGTCCTACGAGCAGTACTTC.

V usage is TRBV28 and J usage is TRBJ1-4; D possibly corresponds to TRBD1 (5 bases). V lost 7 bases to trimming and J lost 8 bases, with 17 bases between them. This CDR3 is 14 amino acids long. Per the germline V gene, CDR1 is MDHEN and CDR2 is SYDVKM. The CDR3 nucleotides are TGTGCCAGCACCTTCAGCAGGGTCGGGGAAAAACTGTTTTTT. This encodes CASTFSRVGEKLFF.

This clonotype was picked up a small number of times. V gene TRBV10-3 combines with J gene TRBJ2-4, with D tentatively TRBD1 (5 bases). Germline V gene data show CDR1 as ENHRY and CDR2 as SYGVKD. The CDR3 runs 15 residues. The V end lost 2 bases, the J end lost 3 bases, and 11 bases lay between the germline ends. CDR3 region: CAISEPQGYKNIQYF. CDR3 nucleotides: TGTGCCATCAGTGAGCCCCAGGGTTACAAAAACATTCAGTACTTC.

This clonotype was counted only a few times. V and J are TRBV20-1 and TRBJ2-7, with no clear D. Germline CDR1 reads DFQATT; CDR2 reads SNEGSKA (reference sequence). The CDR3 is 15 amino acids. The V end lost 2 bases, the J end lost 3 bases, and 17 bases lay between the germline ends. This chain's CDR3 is CSARTDNPRDYEQYF. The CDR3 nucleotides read TGCAGTGCTAGAACAGACAATCCCCGTGACTACGAGCAGTACTTC.

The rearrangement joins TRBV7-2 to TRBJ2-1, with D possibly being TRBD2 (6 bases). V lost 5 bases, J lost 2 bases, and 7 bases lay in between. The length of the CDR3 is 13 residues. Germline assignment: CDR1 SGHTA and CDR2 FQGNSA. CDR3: CASSRTTYNEQFF. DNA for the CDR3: TGTGCCAGCAGCCGGACTACCTACAATGAGCAGTTCTTC.

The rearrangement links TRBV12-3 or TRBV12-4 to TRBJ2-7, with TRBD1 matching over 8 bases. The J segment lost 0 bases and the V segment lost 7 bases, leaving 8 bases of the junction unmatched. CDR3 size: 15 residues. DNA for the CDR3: TGTGCCAGCACCTTGGCCGGGACAGGCTCCTACGAGCAGTACTTC. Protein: CASTLAGTGSYEQYF.

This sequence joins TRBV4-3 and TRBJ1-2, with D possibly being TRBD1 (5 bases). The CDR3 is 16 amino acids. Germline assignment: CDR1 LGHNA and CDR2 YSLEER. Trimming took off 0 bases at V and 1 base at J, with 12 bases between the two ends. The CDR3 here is CASSQDRGSNNYGYTF. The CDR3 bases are TGCGCCAGCAGCCAAGATCGGGGCAGCAATAACTATGGCTACACCTTC.

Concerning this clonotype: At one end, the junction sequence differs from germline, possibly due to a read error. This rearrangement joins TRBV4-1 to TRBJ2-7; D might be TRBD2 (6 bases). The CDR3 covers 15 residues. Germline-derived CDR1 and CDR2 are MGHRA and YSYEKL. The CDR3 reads CASSLGGPSSYGQYF. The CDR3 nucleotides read TGCGCCAGCAGCCTGGGGGGACCTAGCTCCTACGGGCAGTACTTC.

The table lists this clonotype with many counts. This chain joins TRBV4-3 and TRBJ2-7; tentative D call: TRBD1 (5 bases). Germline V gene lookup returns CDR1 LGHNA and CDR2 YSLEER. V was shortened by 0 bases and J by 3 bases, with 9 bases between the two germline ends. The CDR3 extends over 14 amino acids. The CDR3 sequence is CASSQDSRGYEQYF. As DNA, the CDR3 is TGCGCCAGCAGCCAAGATTCTAGGGGCTACGAGCAGTACTTC.

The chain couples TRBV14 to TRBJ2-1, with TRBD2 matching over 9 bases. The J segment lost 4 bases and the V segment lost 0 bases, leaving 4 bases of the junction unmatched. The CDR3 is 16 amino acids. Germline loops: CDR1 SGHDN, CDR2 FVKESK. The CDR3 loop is CASSQDPSGVYNEQFF. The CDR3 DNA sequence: TGTGCCAGCAGCCAAGATCCTAGCGGGGTTTACAATGAGCAGTTCTTC.

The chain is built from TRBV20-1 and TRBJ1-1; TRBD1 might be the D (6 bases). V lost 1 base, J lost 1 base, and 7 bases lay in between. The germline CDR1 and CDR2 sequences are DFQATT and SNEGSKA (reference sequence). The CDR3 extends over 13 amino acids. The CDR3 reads CSARAGENTEAFF. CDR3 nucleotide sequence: TGCAGTGCTAGAGCAGGGGAGAACACTGAAGCTTTCTTT.

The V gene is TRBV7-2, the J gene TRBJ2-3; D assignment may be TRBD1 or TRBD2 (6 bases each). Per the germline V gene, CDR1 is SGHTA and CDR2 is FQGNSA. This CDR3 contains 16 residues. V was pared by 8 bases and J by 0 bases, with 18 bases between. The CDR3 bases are TGTGCCAGCGGGTTACTAGCAGGGGCTAGCACAGATACGCAGTATTTT. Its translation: CASGLLAGASTDTQYF.

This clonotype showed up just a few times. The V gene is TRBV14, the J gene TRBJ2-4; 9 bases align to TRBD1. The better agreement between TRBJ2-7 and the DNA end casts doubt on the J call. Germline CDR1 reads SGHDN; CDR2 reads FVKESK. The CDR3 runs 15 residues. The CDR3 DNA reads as TGTGCCAGCAGCCAAAGGGGGACAGGGACCTACGAGCAGTACTTC. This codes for CASSQRGTGTYEQYF.

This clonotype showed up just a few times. CDR3 sequence: CATSDFRHNEQFF. The CDR3 DNA sequence: TGTGCCACCAGTGATTTCCGCCACAATGAGCAGTTCTTC. V and J are TRBV24-1 and TRBJ2-1; no clear D gene. The CDR3 consists of 13 residues. V was pared by 1 base and J by 5 bases, with 5 bases between. Looked up from germline, CDR1 is KGHDR and CDR2 is SFDVKD.